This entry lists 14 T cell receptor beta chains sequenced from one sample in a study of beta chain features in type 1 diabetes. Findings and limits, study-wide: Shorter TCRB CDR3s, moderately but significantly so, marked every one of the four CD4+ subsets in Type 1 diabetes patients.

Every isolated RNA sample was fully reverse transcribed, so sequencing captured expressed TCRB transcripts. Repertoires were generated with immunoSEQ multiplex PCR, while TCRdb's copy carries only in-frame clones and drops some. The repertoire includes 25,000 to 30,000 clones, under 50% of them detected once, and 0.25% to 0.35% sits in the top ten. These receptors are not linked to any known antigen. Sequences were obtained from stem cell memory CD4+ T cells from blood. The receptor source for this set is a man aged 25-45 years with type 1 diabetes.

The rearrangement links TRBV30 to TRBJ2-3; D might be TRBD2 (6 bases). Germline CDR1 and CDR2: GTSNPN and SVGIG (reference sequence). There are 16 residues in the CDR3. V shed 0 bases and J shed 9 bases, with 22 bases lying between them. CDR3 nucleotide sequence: TGTGCCTGGAGTGTAGGATCCAGCGGGTCGGGGGAGACGCAGTATTTT. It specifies CAWSVGSSGSGETQYF.

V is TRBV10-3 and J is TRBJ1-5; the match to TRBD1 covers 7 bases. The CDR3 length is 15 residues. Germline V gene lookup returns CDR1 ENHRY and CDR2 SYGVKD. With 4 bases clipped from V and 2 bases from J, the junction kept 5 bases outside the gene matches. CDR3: CAISGTGAGNQPQHF. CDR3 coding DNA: TGTGCCATCAGTGGTACAGGGGCCGGCAATCAGCCCCAGCATTTT.

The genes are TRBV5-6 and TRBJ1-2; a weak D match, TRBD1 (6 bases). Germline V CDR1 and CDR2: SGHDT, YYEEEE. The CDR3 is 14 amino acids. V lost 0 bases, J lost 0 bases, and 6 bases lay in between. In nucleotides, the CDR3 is TGTGCCAGCAGCTTGGGACAGGCTAACTATGGCTACACCTTC. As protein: CASSLGQANYGYTF.

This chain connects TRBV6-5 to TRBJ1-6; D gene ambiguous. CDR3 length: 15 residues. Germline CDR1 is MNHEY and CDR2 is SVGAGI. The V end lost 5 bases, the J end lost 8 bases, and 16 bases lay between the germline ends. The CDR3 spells CASSPRTADHSPLHF. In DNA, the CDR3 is TGTGCCAGCAGTCCTCGGACTGCTGACCATTCACCCCTCCACTTT.

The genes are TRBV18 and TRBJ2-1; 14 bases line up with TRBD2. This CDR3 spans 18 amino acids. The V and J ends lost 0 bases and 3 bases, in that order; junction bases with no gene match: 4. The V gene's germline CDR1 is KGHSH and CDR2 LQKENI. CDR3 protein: CASSPPGLAGGGYNEQFF. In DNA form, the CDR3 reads TGTGCCAGCTCACCACCCGGACTAGCGGGGGGCGGCTACAATGAGCAGTTCTTC.

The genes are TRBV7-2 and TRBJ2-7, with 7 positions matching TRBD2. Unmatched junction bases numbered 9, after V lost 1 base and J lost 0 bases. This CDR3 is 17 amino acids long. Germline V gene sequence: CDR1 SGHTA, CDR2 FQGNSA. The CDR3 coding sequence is TGTGCCAGCAGCTTAGAAGGGCCCAGCGGGGTCTCCTACGAGCAGTACTTC. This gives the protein CASSLEGPSGVSYEQYF. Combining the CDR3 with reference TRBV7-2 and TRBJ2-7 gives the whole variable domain GAGVSQSPSNKVTEKGKDVELRCDPISGHTALYWYRQSLGQGLEFLIYFQGNSAPDKSGLPSDRFSAERTGGSVSTLTIQRTQQEDSAVYLCASSLEGPSGVSYEQYFGPGTRLTVT.

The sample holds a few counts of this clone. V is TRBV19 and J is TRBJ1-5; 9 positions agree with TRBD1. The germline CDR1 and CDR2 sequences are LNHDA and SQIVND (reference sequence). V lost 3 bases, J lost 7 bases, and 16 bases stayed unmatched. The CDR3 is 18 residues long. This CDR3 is CASSIGDRAGFSGQPQHF. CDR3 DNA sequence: TGTGCCAGTAGTATTGGGGACAGGGCCGGTTTCTCGGGGCAGCCCCAGCATTTT.

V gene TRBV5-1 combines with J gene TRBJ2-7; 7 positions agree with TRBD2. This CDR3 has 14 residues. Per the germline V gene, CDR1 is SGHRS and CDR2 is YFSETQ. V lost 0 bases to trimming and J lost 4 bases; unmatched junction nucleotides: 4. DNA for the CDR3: TGCGCCAGCAGCTTGGCCCCTAGCGGATACGAGCAGTACTTC. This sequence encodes CASSLAPSGYEQYF.

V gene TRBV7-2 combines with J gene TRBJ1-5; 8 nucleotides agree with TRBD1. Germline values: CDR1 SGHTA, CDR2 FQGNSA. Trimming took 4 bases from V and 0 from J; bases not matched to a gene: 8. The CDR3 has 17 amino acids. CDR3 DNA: TGTGCCAGCAGCTCTACCGGGACAGGCTATAGCAATCAGCCCCAGCATTTT. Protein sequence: CASSSTGTGYSNQPQHF.

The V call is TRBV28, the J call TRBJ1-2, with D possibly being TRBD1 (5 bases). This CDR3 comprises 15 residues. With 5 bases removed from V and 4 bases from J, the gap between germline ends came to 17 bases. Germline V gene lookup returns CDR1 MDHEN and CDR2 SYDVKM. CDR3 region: CASSRGGDAVYGYTF. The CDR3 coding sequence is TGTGCCAGCAGTCGCGGGGGGGACGCCGTCTATGGCTACACCTTC.

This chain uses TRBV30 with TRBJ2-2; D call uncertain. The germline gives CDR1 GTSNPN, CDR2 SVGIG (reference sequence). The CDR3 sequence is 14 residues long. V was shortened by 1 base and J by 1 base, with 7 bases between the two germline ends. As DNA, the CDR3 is TGTGCCTGGAGTGGGGCACTGAACACCGGGGAGCTGTTTTTT. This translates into CAWSGALNTGELFF.

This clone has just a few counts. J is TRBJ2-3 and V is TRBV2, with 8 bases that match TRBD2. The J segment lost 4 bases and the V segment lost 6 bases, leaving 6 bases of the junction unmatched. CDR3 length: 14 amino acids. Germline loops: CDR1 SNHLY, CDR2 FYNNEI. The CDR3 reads CASRPGTSADTQYF. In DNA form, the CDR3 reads TGTGCCAGCAGGCCCGGGACTAGTGCAGATACGCAGTATTTT.

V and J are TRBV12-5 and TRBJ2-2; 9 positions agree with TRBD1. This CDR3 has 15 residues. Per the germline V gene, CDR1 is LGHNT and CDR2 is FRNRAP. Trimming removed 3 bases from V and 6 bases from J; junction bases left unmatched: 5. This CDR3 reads CASGFDTGGSGELFF. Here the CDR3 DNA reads TGTGCTAGTGGTTTTGATACAGGGGGCTCCGGGGAGCTGTTTTTT.

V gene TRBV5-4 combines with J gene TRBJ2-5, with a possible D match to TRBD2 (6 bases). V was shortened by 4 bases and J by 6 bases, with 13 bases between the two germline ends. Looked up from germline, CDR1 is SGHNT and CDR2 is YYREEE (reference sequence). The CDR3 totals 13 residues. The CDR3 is CASSPGEEKTQYF. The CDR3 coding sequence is TGTGCCAGCAGCCCGGGGGAGGAAAAGACCCAGTACTTC.